The source of this T cell receptor beta chain is a study of OX40 agonist ivuxolimab in advanced cancers. General study findings and limits: Antigen specificity remained undetermined for the expanded peripheral T cells.

In regard to this clone: What it binds is not known.

Produced via immunoSEQ multiplex PCR; TCRdb's table is partial and in-frame only. The data contain fewer than 85,000 clones, about 82% of them seen just once; the ten biggest clones take up roughly 2%. The germline V gene has CDR1 LNHNV and CDR2 YYDKDF (reference sequence). Trimming cost V 0 bases and J 4 bases, with 18 bases left between them. There are 17 residues in the CDR3. This material consisted of CD4+ or CD8+ T cells sorted from blood, taken in a trial of the OX40 agonist ivuxolimab. The TCR comes from an adult with an advanced solid tumor such as melanoma, head and neck, liver or kidney cancer. This sequence joins TRBV15 and TRBJ1-2; a possible D gene is TRBD1 (5 bases). CDR3 amino acids: CATSRELQDSKFYGYTF. The CDR3 DNA reads as TGTGCCACCAGCAGAGAATTACAGGATAGCAAATTCTATGGCTACACCTTC.